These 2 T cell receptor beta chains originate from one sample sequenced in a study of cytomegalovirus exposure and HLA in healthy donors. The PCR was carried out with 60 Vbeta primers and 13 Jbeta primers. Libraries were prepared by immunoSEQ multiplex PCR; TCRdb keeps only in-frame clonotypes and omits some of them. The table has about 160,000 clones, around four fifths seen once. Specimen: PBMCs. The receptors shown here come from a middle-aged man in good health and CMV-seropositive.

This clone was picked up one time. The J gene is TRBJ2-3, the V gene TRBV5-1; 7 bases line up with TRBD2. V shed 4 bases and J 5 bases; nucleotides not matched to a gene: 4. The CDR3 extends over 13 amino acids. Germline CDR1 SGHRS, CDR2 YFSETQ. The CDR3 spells CASSRDYEDTQYF. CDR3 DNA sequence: TGCGCCAGCAGCCGGGACTATGAAGATACGCAGTATTTT.

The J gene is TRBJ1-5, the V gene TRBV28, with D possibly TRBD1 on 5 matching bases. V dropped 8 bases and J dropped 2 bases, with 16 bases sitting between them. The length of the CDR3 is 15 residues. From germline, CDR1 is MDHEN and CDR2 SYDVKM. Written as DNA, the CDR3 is TGTGCCAGCCAAAGGTGGGGAGGGGGCAATCAGCCCCAGCATTTT. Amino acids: CASQRWGGGNQPQHF.